Below, 17 T cell receptor beta chains from the same sample are listed, as sequenced in a study of blood T cell repertoires in COVID-19. Data came from immunoSEQ multiplex PCR; TCRdb stores just in-frame clones and leaves some out. Among some 93,000 clones listed, around 75% were seen once. The specimen sequenced was peripheral blood. The receptor set was obtained from a human donor in a cohort sampled during active COVID-19.

The chain uses TRBV7-3 and TRBJ1-1, with D possibly matching TRBD1 (6 bases). Trimming pared 2 bases from V and 0 bases from J, leaving 7 bases between. Germline V gives CDR1 SGHTA, CDR2 FQGTGA. CDR3 length: 14 residues. In DNA form, the CDR3 reads TGTGCCAGCAGCTTAGACAGGTTGAACACTGAAGCTTTCTTT. This translates into CASSLDRLNTEAFF.

The chain links TRBV27 to TRBJ2-7, with TRBD2 identical over 12 bases. This CDR3 is 14 amino acids long. The junction had 8 bases not matched to a gene; V was cut back by 8 bases and J by 6 bases. Germline CDR1 MNHEY, CDR2 SMNVEV (reference sequence). The CDR3 region is CASGPGLAGLEQYF. The CDR3 DNA follows: TGTGCCAGCGGGCCGGGACTAGCGGGCCTCGAGCAGTACTTC.

The chain recombines TRBV24-1 with TRBJ2-7; 7 positions match TRBD1. The V and J ends lost 3 bases and 4 bases, in that order; junction bases with no gene match: 2. The germline gives CDR1 KGHDR, CDR2 SFDVKD. The CDR3 spans 13 residues. In DNA, the CDR3 is TGTGCCACCAGTGATCCGACAGGGTACGAGCAGTACTTC. Translated, it gives CATSDPTGYEQYF.

J is TRBJ2-7 and V is TRBV6-5, with 7 bases matching TRBD1. From germline, CDR1 is MNHEY and CDR2 SVGAGI. Unmatched junction bases numbered 10, after V lost 7 bases and J lost 1 base. The CDR3 runs 15 residues. CDR3 DNA sequence: TGTGCCAGCACCAAAAGTACGGGACAGTCCTACGAGCAGTACTTC. Translation: CASTKSTGQSYEQYF.

The chain carries TRBV7-3 and TRBJ2-1, with TRBD2 identical over 11 bases. Germline values: CDR1 SGHTA, CDR2 FQGTGA. The CDR3 consists of 15 residues. V trimming: 1 base; J trimming: 7 bases; junction bases outside the gene matches: 3. Here the CDR3 DNA reads TGTGCCAGCAGCTTAAGTAGCGGGAGGGCGAATGAGCAGTTCTTC. It yields the protein CASSLSSGRANEQFF.

For the CDR3, the DNA is TGTGCCAGTACCACCCATGACAGGGTCCAGAACACCGGGGAGCTGTTTTTT. This codes for CASTTHDRVQNTGELFF. The rearrangement joins TRBV19 to TRBJ2-2; 7 bases line up with TRBD1. In germline, CDR1 is LNHDA, CDR2 SQIVND (reference sequence). This CDR3 is 17 amino acids long. The V gene end was trimmed by 7 bases and the J gene end by 1 base; junction bases not matched to a gene: 12.

The genes are TRBV7-2 and TRBJ1-4; no reliable D call. There are 14 residues in the CDR3. The germline V gene encodes CDR1 SGHTA and CDR2 FQGNSA. V dropped 1 base and J dropped 7 bases, with 10 bases sitting between them. CDR3 sequence reads: CASSLGGFSEKLFF. The CDR3 DNA is TGTGCCAGCAGCTTAGGAGGGTTCTCTGAAAAACTGTTTTTT. The whole variable domain, remainder taken from reference TRBV7-2 and TRBJ1-4, is GAGVSQSPSNKVTEKGKDVELRCDPISGHTALYWYRQSLGQGLEFLIYFQGNSAPDKSGLPSDRFSAERTGGSVSTLTIQRTQQEDSAVYLCASSLGGFSEKLFFGSGTQLSVL.

The table lists this clone with a count of one. The chain joins TRBV6-5 to TRBJ2-7, with a tentative D call TRBD1 (5 bases). Per germline, CDR1 MNHEY and CDR2 SVGAGI. CDR3 size: 15 residues. Trimming pared 6 bases from V and 3 bases from J, leaving 18 bases between. CDR3 sequence reads: CASRDGAAPNYEQYF. As DNA, the CDR3 is TGTGCCAGCAGGGATGGGGCAGCCCCAAACTACGAGCAGTACTTC.

The chain combines TRBV6-2 or TRBV6-3 with TRBJ2-5; D is unclear. V was shortened by 3 bases and J by 3 bases, with 23 bases between the two germline ends. The CDR3 loop spans 18 amino acids. Germline lookup yields CDR1 MNHEY and CDR2 SVGEGT. CDR3 sequence reads: CASSYTGDSFLREETQYF. The CDR3 nucleotides are TGTGCCAGCAGTTATACTGGTGATTCTTTCTTACGCGAAGAGACCCAGTACTTC.

This chain joins TRBV5-1 and TRBJ1-6; 10 bases map to TRBD1. CDR3 length: 18 amino acids. After removal of 0 bases from V and 4 bases from J, the junction contained 7 bases not matched to a gene. Germline values: CDR1 SGHRS, CDR2 YFSETQ. The CDR3 spells CASSLGPGQGMYNSPLHF. The CDR3 DNA sequence: TGCGCCAGCAGCTTGGGGCCGGGACAGGGGATGTATAATTCACCCCTCCACTTT.

The rearrangement links TRBV5-8 to TRBJ2-7; TRBD1 aligns across 9 bases. V dropped 4 bases and J dropped 3; count of bases not matched to a gene: 5. CDR3 length equals 14 residues. CDR1 and CDR2 from the germline V gene are SGHTS and YDEGEE. The CDR3 coding sequence is TGTGCCAGCAGCCTGGACAGGGGACTCTACGAGCAGTACTTC. This sequence encodes CASSLDRGLYEQYF. Using reference TRBV5-8 and TRBJ2-7 for the parts outside the CDR3, the full variable domain is EAGVTQSPTHLIKTRGQQATLRCSPISGHTSVYWYQQALGLGLQFLLWYDEGEERNRGNFPPRFSGRQFPNYSSELNVNALELEDSALYLCASSLDRGLYEQYFGPGTRLTVT.

The genes are TRBV18 and TRBJ1-4, with D maybe TRBD1 (6 bases). The CDR3 has 14 amino acids. The V end was cut by 3 bases, the J end by 4 bases, with 9 bases between. Germline V gene sequence: CDR1 KGHSH, CDR2 LQKENI. The CDR3 bases are TGTGCCAGCTCACCCCCAGGGGTTAATGAAAAACTGTTTTTT. Translation gives CASSPPGVNEKLFF.

CDR3 protein: CASSLVGAAAGSNQPQHF. The CDR3 DNA sequence: TGTGCCAGCAGCTTAGTTGGTGCGGCGGCGGGTAGCAATCAGCCCCAGCATTTT. V gene TRBV7-8 combines with J gene TRBJ1-5; D is ambiguous. Per the germline V gene, CDR1 is SGHVS and CDR2 is FQNEAQ. The CDR3 has 18 amino acids. The V end was cut by 1 base, the J end by 0 bases, with 16 bases between.

The chain joins TRBV27 to TRBJ2-1; TRBD2 matches at 15 bases. There are 19 residues in the CDR3. The trim removed 5 bases at V and 0 bases at J, leaving 8 bases unmatched. CDR1 is MNHEY and CDR2 is SMNVEV in the germline V gene (reference sequence). The CDR3 protein is CASSQRGTSGRNSYNEQFF. In nucleotides, the CDR3 is TGTGCCAGCAGTCAAAGGGGGACTAGCGGGAGGAACTCCTACAATGAGCAGTTCTTC.

The chain links TRBV5-1 to TRBJ2-1, with TRBD2 matching over 11 bases. The CDR3 contains 15 residues. V lost 3 bases and J lost 9; bases outside the gene matches: 8. Germline V gene data show CDR1 as SGHRS and CDR2 as YFSETQ. The CDR3 DNA follows: TGCGCCAGCAGCTGGGGGACTAGCGGAGAGGGTGAGCAGTTCTTC. Translation gives CASSWGTSGEGEQFF. The whole variable domain, remainder taken from reference TRBV5-1 and TRBJ2-1, is KAGVTQTPRYLIKTRGQQVTLSCSPISGHRSVSWYQQTPGQGLQFLFEYFSETQRNKGNFPGRFSGRQFSNSRSEMNVSTLELGDSALYLCASSWGTSGEGEQFFGPGTRLTVL.

The chain recombines TRBV19 with TRBJ2-1; 7 bases are shared with TRBD2. V shed 3 bases, J shed 1 base, and the junction held 3 bases outside the gene matches. This CDR3 comprises 15 residues. The germline V gene encodes CDR1 LNHDA and CDR2 SQIVND (reference sequence). The CDR3 DNA is TGTGCCAGTAGTATCGAGCGGGATTCCTACAATGAGCAGTTCTTC. It translates to CASSIERDSYNEQFF.

The chain is built from TRBV10-2 and TRBJ1-2; D is ambiguous. The CDR3 is made up of 14 amino acids. Germline-derived CDR1 and CDR2 are WSHSY and SAAADI. The germline V and J ends were trimmed by 2 bases and 0 bases, with 7 bases remaining between them. Here the CDR3 DNA reads TGCGCCAGCAGTGAGGTGAGAGCTAACTATGGCTACACCTTC. Residues: CASSEVRANYGYTF.